The 2 T cell receptor beta chains listed next were all sequenced from one sample in a study of cytomegalovirus exposure and HLA in healthy donors. The PCR had 60 Vbeta and 13 Jbeta primers. Measured with immunoSEQ multiplex PCR; TCRdb has only the in-frame clones, and not every one. This sample carries roughly 120,000 clones, 82% of them seen once, and the ten largest clones take roughly 2.5%. Sequencing was performed on PBMCs. These receptors were taken from a woman younger than 30 in good health and CMV-seronegative.

The chain carries TRBV5-1 and TRBJ2-2; 11 nucleotides line up with TRBD2. The germline gives CDR1 SGHRS, CDR2 YFSETQ. The CDR3 runs to 16 residues. V lost 4 bases and J lost 5; bases outside the gene matches: 7. The CDR3 DNA is TGCGCCAGCAGCGAGACACTAGCGGGAGCTACCGGGGAGCTGTTTTTT. It codes for CASSETLAGATGELFF.

This chain joins TRBV9 and TRBJ2-5, with 8 bases that match TRBD2. CDR3 length equals 15 residues. CDR1 SGDLS and CDR2 YYNGEE come from the germline V gene. V dropped 2 bases and J dropped 5; count of bases not matched to a gene: 8. The CDR3 is CASSVLAGTRETQYF. The CDR3 DNA sequence: TGTGCCAGCAGCGTCTTAGCGGGGACCCGGGAGACCCAGTACTTC.